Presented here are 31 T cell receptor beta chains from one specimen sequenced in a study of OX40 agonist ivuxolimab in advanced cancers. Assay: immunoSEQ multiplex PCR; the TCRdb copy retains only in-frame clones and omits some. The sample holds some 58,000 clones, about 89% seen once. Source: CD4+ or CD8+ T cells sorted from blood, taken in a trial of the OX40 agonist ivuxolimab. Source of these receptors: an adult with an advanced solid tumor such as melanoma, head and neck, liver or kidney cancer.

The CDR3 here is CASGDRVNTEAFF. Written as DNA, the CDR3 is TGTGCCAGCGGGGACAGGGTGAACACTGAAGCTTTCTTT. The chain recombines TRBV7-9 with TRBJ1-1, with TRBD1 identical over 9 bases. The CDR3 totals 13 residues. Germline lookup yields CDR1 SEHNR and CDR2 FQNEAQ (reference sequence). J lost 0 bases, V lost 8 bases, and 1 base had no gene match.

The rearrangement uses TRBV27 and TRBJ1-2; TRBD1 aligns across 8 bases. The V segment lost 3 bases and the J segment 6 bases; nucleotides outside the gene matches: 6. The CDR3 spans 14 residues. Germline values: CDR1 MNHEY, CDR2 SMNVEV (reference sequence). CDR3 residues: CASSFRGRLDGYTF. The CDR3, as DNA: TGTGCCAGCAGTTTCAGGGGGCGGTTGGATGGCTACACCTTC.

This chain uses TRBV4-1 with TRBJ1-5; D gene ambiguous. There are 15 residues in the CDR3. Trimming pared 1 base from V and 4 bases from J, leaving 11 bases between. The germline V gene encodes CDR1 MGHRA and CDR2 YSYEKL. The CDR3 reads CASSQVASQNQPQHF. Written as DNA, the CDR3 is TGCGCCAGCAGCCAAGTAGCCAGCCAGAATCAGCCCCAGCATTTT.

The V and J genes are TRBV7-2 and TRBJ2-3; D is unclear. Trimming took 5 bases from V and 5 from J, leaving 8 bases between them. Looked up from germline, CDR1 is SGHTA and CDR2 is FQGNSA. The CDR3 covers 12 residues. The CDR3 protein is CASSPAEDTQYF. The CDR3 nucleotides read TGTGCCAGCAGCCCAGCAGAAGATACGCAGTATTTT.

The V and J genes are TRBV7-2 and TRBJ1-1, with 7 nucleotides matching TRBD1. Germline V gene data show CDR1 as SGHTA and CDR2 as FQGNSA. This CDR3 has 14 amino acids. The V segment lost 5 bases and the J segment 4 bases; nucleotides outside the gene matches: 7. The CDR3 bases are TGTGCCAGCAGCACGAACAGGGGAGGCACTGAAGCTTTCTTT. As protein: CASSTNRGGTEAFF.

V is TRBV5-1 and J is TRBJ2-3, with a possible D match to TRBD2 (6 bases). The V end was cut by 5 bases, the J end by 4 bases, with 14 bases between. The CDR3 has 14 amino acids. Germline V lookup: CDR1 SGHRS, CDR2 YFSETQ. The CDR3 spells CASRPQAGSDTQYF. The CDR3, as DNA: TGCGCCAGCAGACCCCAAGCGGGTTCAGATACGCAGTATTTT. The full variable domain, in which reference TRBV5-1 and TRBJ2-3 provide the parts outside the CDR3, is KAGVTQTPRYLIKTRGQQVTLSCSPISGHRSVSWYQQTPGQGLQFLFEYFSETQRNKGNFPGRFSGRQFSNSRSEMNVSTLELGDSALYLCASRPQAGSDTQYFGPGTRLTVL.

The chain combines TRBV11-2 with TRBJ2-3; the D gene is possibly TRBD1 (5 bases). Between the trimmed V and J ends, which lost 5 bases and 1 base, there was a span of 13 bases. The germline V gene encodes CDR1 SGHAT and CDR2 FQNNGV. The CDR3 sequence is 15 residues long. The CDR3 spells CASSPRGIGTDTQYF. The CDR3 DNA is TGTGCCAGCAGCCCTAGGGGTATAGGCACAGATACGCAGTATTTT.

This CDR3 reads CASSARMFGTETQYF. DNA for the CDR3: TGTGCCAGCAGTGCAAGGATGTTCGGCACAGAGACCCAGTACTTC. The V gene is TRBV25-1, the J gene TRBJ2-5; unclear D gene. CDR3 length: 15 amino acids. The germline V gene has CDR1 MGHDK and CDR2 SYGVNS. Trimming took off 4 bases at V and 4 bases at J, with 16 bases between the two ends.

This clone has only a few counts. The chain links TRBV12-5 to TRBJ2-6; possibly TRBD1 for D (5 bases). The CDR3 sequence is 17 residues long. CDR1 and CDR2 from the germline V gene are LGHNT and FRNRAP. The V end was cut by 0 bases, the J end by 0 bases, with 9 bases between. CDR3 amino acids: CASGLVLGVSGANVLTF. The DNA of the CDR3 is TGTGCTAGTGGTTTGGTATTAGGGGTCTCTGGGGCCAACGTCCTGACTTTC.

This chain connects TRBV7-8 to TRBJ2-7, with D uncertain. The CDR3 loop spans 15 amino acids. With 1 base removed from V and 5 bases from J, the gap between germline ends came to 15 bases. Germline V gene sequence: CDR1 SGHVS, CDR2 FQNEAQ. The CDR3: CASSLGATISHEQYF. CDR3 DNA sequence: TGTGCCAGCAGCTTAGGGGCTACGATTAGTCACGAGCAGTACTTC.

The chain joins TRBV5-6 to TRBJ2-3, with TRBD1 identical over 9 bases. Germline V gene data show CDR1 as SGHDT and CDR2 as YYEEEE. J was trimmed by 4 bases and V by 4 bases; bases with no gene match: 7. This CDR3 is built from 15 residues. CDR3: CASSARDRASDTQYF. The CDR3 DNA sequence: TGTGCCAGCAGCGCCCGGGACAGGGCATCAGATACGCAGTATTTT. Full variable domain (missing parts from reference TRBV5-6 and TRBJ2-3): DAGVTQSPTHLIKTRGQQVTLRCSPKSGHDTVSWYQQALGQGPQFIFQYYEEEERQRGNFPDRFSGHQFPNYSSELNVNALLLGDSALYLCASSARDRASDTQYFGPGTRLTVL.

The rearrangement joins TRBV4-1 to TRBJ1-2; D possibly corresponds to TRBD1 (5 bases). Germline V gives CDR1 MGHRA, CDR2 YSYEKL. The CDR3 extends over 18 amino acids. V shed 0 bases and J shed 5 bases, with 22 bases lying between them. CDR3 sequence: CASSQEADSWTLNYGYTF. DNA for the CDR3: TGCGCCAGCAGCCAAGAAGCCGACAGCTGGACCCTTAATTATGGCTACACCTTC.

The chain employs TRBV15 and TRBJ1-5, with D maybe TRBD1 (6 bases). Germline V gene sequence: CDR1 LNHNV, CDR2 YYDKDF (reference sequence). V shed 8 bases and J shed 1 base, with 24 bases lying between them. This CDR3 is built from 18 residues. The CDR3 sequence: CATAGEKTSSGSNQPQHF. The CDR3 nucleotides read TGTGCCACCGCAGGGGAGAAGACAAGTTCTGGAAGCAATCAGCCCCAGCATTTT.

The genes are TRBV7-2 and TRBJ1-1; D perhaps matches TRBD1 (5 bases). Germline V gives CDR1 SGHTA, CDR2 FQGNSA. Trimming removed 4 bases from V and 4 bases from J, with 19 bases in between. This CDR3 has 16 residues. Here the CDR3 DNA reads TGTGCCAGCAGCTCCCGCCGACGGACGAGGGGCACTGAAGCTTTCTTT. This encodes CASSSRRRTRGTEAFF.

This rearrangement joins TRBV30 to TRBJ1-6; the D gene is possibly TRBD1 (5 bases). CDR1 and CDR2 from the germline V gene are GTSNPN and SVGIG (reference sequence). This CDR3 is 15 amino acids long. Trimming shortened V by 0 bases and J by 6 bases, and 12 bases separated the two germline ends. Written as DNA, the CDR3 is TGTGCCTGGAGTGTACTCCGGGACCTTAATTCACCCCTCCACTTT. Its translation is CAWSVLRDLNSPLHF.

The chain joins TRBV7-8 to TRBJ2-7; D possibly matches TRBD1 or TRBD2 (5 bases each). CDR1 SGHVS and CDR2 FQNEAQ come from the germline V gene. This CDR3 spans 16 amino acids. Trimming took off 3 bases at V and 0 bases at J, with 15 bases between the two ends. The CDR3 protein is CASSLRDGSFSYEQYF. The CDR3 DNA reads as TGTGCCAGCAGCTTGAGGGACGGATCCTTCTCCTACGAGCAGTACTTC.

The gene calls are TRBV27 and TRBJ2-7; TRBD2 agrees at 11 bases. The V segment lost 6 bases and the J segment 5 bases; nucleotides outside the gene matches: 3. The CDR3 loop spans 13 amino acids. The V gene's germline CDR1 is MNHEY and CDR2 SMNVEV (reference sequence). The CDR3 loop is CASSLAGGNEQYF. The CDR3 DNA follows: TGTGCCAGCAGCCTAGCGGGAGGAAACGAGCAGTACTTC.

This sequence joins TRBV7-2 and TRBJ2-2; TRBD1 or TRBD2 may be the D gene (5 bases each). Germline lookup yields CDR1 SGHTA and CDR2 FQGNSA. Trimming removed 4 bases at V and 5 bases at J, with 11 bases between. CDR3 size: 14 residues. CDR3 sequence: CASSSGTSTGELFF. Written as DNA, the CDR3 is TGTGCCAGCAGCTCCGGGACCTCGACCGGGGAGCTGTTTTTT.

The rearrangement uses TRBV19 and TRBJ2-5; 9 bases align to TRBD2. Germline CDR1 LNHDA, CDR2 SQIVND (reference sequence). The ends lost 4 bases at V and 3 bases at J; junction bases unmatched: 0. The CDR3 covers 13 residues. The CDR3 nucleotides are TGTGCCAGTAGTAGCGGGAGGGAAGAGACCCAGTACTTC. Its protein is CASSSGREETQYF.

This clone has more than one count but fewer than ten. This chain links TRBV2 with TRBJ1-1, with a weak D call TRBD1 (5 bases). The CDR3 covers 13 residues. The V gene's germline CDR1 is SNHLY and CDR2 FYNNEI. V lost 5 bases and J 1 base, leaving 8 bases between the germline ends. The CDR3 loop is CASSQGQNTEAFF. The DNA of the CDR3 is TGTGCCAGCAGTCAAGGACAGAACACTGAAGCTTTCTTT. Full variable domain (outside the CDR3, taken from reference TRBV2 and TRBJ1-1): EPEVTQTPSHQVTQMGQEVILRCVPISNHLYFYWYRQILGQKVEFLVSFYNNEISEKSEIFDDQFSVERPDGSNFTLKIRSTKLEDSAMYFCASSQGQNTEAFFGQGTRLTVV.

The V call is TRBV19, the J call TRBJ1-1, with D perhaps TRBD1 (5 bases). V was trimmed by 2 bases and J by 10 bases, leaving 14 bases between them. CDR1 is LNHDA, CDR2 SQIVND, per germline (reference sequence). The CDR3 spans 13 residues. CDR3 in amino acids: CASSITGPAVAFF. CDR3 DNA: TGTGCCAGTAGTATAACAGGACCAGCGGTAGCTTTCTTT.

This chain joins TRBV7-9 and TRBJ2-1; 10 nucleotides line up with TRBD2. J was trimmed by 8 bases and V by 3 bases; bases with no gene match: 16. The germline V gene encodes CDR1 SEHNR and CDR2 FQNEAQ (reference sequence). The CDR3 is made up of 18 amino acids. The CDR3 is CASSLGTRAGGPGDEQFF. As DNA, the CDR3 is TGTGCCAGCAGCTTGGGGACCAGAGCGGGAGGGCCGGGGGATGAGCAGTTCTTC.

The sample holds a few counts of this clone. The CDR3: CASSMGQGAFGYTF. In DNA, the CDR3 is TGTGCCAGTAGTATGGGACAGGGGGCATTCGGCTACACCTTC. V usage is TRBV19 and J usage is TRBJ1-2, with 12 nucleotides matching TRBD1. V lost 3 bases to trimming and J lost 8 bases; unmatched junction nucleotides: 4. Germline lookup yields CDR1 LNHDA and CDR2 SQIVND (reference sequence). The CDR3 runs to 14 residues.

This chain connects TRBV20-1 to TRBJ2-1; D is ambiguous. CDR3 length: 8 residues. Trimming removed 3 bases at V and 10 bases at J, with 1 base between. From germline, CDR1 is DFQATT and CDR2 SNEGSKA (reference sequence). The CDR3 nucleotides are TGCAGTGCTAGCGAGCAGTTCTTC. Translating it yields CSASEQFF.

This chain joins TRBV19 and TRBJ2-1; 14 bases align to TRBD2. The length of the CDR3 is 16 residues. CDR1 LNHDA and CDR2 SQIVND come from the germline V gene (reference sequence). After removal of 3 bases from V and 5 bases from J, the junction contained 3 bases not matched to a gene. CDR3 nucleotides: TGTGCCAGTAGTATCCGGACTAGCGGGGGGAACAATGAGCAGTTCTTC. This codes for CASSIRTSGGNNEQFF.

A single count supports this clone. CDR3 coding DNA: TGCGCCACTAAGACCGGGACGACTAACTATGGCTACACCTTC. Translated: CATKTGTTNYGYTF. The chain is built from TRBV5-1 and TRBJ1-2; D is perhaps TRBD1 (5 bases). CDR1 and CDR2 from the germline V gene are SGHRS and YFSETQ. This CDR3 contains 14 residues. Trimming pared 9 bases from V and 0 bases from J, leaving 15 bases between.

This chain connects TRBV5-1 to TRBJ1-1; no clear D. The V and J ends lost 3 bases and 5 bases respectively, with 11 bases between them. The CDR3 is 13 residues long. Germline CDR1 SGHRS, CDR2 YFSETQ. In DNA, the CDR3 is TGCGCCAGCAGCTGGGTCTCGGGGACTGAAGCTTTCTTT. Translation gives CASSWVSGTEAFF. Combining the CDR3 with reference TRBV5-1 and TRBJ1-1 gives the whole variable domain KAGVTQTPRYLIKTRGQQVTLSCSPISGHRSVSWYQQTPGQGLQFLFEYFSETQRNKGNFPGRFSGRQFSNSRSEMNVSTLELGDSALYLCASSWVSGTEAFFGQGTRLTVV.

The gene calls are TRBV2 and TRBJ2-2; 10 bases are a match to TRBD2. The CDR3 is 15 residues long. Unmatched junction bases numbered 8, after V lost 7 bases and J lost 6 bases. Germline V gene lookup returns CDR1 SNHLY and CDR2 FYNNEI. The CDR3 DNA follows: TGTGCCAGCAAGGGACAGCGGGGGGGACCCGGGGAGCTGTTTTTT. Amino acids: CASKGQRGGPGELFF.

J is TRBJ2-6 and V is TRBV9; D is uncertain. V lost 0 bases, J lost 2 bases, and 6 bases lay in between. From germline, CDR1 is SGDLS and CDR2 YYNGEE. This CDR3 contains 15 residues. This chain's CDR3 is CASSVGPTGANVLTF. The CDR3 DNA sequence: TGTGCCAGCAGCGTAGGACCGACTGGGGCCAACGTCCTGACTTTC.

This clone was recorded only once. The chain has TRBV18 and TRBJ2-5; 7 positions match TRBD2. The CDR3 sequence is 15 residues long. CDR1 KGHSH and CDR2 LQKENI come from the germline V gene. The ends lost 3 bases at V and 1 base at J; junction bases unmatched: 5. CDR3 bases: TGTGCCAGCTCACCCCTATCGGGGGGCCAAGAGACCCAGTACTTC. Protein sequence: CASSPLSGGQETQYF. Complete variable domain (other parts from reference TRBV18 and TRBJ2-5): NAGVMQNPRHLVRRRGQEARLRCSPMKGHSHVYWYRQLPEEGLKFMVYLQKENIIDESGMPKERFSAEFPKEGPSILRIQQVVRGDSAAYFCASSPLSGGQETQYFGPGTRLLVL.

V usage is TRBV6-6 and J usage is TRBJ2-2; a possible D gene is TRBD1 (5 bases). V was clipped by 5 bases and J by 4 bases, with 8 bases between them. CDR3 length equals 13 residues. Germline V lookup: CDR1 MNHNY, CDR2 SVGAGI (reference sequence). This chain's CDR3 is CASSHQGTGELFF. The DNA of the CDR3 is TGTGCCAGCAGTCACCAGGGCACCGGGGAGCTGTTTTTT.